These 2 T cell receptor beta chains were sequenced from one sample in a study of T cells in Graves' hyperthyroidism and ophthalmopathy. It was RNA transcripts that yielded the amplified TCR beta CDR3 regions. The HTBI primer set served for first-round RT-PCR of the TCR CDR3. From the multiplex PCR reads, TCRdb called clonotypes with MiXCR, one entry per CDR3 protein. The table includes hundreds of thousands of distinct CDR3 sequences, around 15% detected once. The sample comprised blood. These receptors all stem from a woman younger than 35 with Graves' ophthalmopathy.

The genes are TRBV28 and TRBJ2-7; 13 bases map to TRBD2. Germline trimming cut 7 bases from V and 0 bases from J; bases unmatched to any gene: 15. The CDR3 has 19 amino acids. Germline values: CDR1 MDHEN, CDR2 SYDVKM. The CDR3 region is CASNPTVRTSGSISYEQYF. The DNA of the CDR3 is TGTGCCAGCAACCCAACGGTGAGGACTAGCGGGAGTATCTCCTACGAGCAGTACTTC.

This clonotype occurred many times. The chain employs TRBV20-1 and TRBJ2-7; D is ambiguous. The CDR3 covers 10 residues. Trimming took 6 bases from V and 3 from J, leaving 6 bases between them. Germline V gene sequence: CDR1 DFQATT, CDR2 SNEGSKA (reference sequence). The CDR3, as DNA: TGCAGTGCCGAAGGCTACGAGCAGTACTTC. This sequence encodes CSAEGYEQYF.